This T cell receptor beta chain came from a study of shared clonotypes between healthy human individuals. Overall study results and limits: Rarefaction exposed incomplete sorted-subset sequencing despite large depth.

CDR3 length: 18 amino acids. V lost 3 bases, J lost 3 bases, and 18 bases lay in between. The germline V gene encodes CDR1 SNHLY and CDR2 FYNNEI. Several immunoSEQ plates held equal portions of the genomic DNA taken from each subset. Sequenced by immunoSEQ multiplex PCR; TCRdb stores in-frame clones only, minus some. The sample carries roughly 2.1 million clones, about 93% recorded once. As defined, naive CD8 cells were CD45RO-negative and positively selected for CCR7, with terminally differentiated effector memory CD45RA+ cells excluded. Details on this clone: What it binds is not known.

The receptor comes from a man aged 18 to 35 in good health. Some clones in this sample may be carry-over from other donors' samples. Specimen: naive CD8+ T cells from PBMCs. The chain joins TRBV2 to TRBJ1-6; no reliable D call. CDR3: CASSDPQAREGYNSPLHF. The CDR3 DNA reads TGTGCCAGCAGTGATCCTCAGGCAAGAGAAGGCTATAATTCACCCCTCCACTTT.